This T cell receptor (beta chain) originates from a study of post-analysis software for immune sequencing data. The study, taken as a whole, reports: Same-batch samples co-clustered strongly by F measure.

This clonotype occurred many times. No antigen is known for it. Unique molecular identifiers featured in each of the TCR beta cDNA libraries. One entry per CDR3 protein, called by TCRdb with MiXCR from the PCR reads. The table records hundreds of thousands of distinct CDR3 sequences, about 32% of them present only once. The material sequenced was blood. This receptor was taken from a girl between 10 and 17 years old with multiple sclerosis.

This chain's CDR3 is CASSFWPPGSTGNSPLHF. DNA for the CDR3: TGTGCCAGCAGTTTTTGGCCGCCCGGGTCTACGGGGAATTCACCCCTCCACTTT. V and J are TRBV12-3 or TRBV12-4 and TRBJ1-6; the D is unclear. CDR3 length equals 18 residues. V was pared by 3 bases and J by 7 bases, with 22 bases between.